A single sample gave rise to the 9 T cell receptor beta chains below, sequenced in a study of T cells in localized non-small cell lung cancer (TCRdb year 2020). The library relied on the immunoSEQ multiplex PCR assay. TCRdb took this table from immuneACCESS and kept in-frame rearrangements with V and J called. Such tables lack part of the clones; where checked against another copy, unresolved V genes explain under half of the gap, and the rest is unexplained. The sample table contains tens of thousands of clones; only one count was recorded for roughly four fifths of them. 7.8% of the sample goes to the ten largest clones. Here the sequenced sample was PBMCs, taken before any cancer treatment. These receptors were obtained from a man aged 35 to 69 with stage II lung adenocarcinoma.

This clone has a single count. The chain has TRBV11-2 and TRBJ2-7; D is perhaps TRBD1 (6 bases). The CDR3 sequence is 14 residues long. Trimming removed 6 bases from V and 0 bases from J, with 12 bases in between. Germline CDR1 is SGHAT and CDR2 is FQNNGV. The CDR3 spells CASRLTGLSYEQYF. The DNA for the CDR3 is TGTGCCAGCAGACTGACAGGCCTCTCCTACGAGCAGTACTTC.

The V call is TRBV28, the J call TRBJ1-5, with 8 bases identical to TRBD1. The V gene end was trimmed by 5 bases and the J gene end by 4 bases; junction bases not matched to a gene: 10. This CDR3 is 16 amino acids long. Germline V gives CDR1 MDHEN, CDR2 SYDVKM. This chain's CDR3 is CASSPSSGGRNQPQHF. CDR3 coding DNA: TGTGCCAGCAGTCCAAGCTCAGGGGGCAGGAATCAGCCCCAGCATTTT.

The V and J genes are TRBV7-2 and TRBJ1-5; D unclear. Germline V gene data show CDR1 as SGHTA and CDR2 as FQGNSA. This CDR3 region has 14 residues. Trimming cost V 4 bases and J 0 bases, with 7 bases left between them. This CDR3 reads CASSSGGSNQPQHF. The CDR3 DNA follows: TGTGCCAGCAGCTCTGGAGGTAGCAATCAGCCCCAGCATTTT.

The J gene is TRBJ1-1, the V gene TRBV5-6, with 8 bases matching TRBD1. Germline V gives CDR1 SGHDT, CDR2 YYEEEE. The CDR3 length is 17 residues. With V trimmed by 5 bases and J by 5 bases, 17 bases remained unmatched. The CDR3 spells CASRGRAGGARRTEAFF. The CDR3 nucleotides are TGTGCCAGCAGGGGGAGGGCAGGGGGCGCGAGGAGGACTGAAGCTTTCTTT.

This clone was seen a single time. The rearrangement joins TRBV19 to TRBJ1-2, with 8 nucleotides matching TRBD1. This CDR3 region has 18 residues. The V segment lost 2 bases and the J segment 3 bases; nucleotides outside the gene matches: 14. Per germline, CDR1 LNHDA and CDR2 SQIVND (reference sequence). The CDR3 spells CASSILYGQGGGDYGYTF. The DNA for the CDR3 is TGTGCCAGTAGTATACTTTACGGACAGGGCGGTGGTGACTATGGCTACACCTTC.

The chain employs TRBV18 and TRBJ1-5; D unclear. This CDR3 comprises 13 residues. V dropped 3 bases and J dropped 2 bases, with 5 bases sitting between them. Per germline, CDR1 KGHSH and CDR2 LQKENI. The CDR3 here is CASSPRGNQPQHF. The CDR3, as DNA: TGTGCCAGCTCACCGAGGGGCAATCAGCCCCAGCATTTT.

The V gene is TRBV28, the J gene TRBJ2-7, with TRBD2 matching over 10 bases. Germline loops: CDR1 MDHEN, CDR2 SYDVKM. CDR3 length: 15 amino acids. J was trimmed by 2 bases and V by 5 bases; bases with no gene match: 6. CDR3 nucleotides: TGTGCCAGCAGTCGGGCTAGCGGGAGTACCTACGAGCAGTACTTC. Translated: CASSRASGSTYEQYF.

The chain recombines TRBV7-9 with TRBJ2-2, with D possibly matching TRBD1 (5 bases). The V and J ends lost 0 bases and 4 bases respectively, with 12 bases between them. The CDR3 covers 16 residues. Germline V gene sequence: CDR1 SEHNR, CDR2 FQNEAQ (reference sequence). The CDR3 here is CASSLASRVLTGELFF. The CDR3 nucleotides are TGTGCCAGCAGCTTAGCGTCCAGGGTACTCACCGGGGAGCTGTTTTTT.

V gene TRBV10-3 combines with J gene TRBJ1-2; a possible D gene is TRBD1 (5 bases). CDR1 is ENHRY, CDR2 SYGVKD, per germline. The V gene lost 4 bases and the J gene lost 1 base, with 7 bases spanning the gap. This CDR3 has 13 residues. CDR3 sequence (DNA): TGTGCCATCAGTGTCGACAGTAACTATGGCTACACCTTC. This encodes CAISVDSNYGYTF.